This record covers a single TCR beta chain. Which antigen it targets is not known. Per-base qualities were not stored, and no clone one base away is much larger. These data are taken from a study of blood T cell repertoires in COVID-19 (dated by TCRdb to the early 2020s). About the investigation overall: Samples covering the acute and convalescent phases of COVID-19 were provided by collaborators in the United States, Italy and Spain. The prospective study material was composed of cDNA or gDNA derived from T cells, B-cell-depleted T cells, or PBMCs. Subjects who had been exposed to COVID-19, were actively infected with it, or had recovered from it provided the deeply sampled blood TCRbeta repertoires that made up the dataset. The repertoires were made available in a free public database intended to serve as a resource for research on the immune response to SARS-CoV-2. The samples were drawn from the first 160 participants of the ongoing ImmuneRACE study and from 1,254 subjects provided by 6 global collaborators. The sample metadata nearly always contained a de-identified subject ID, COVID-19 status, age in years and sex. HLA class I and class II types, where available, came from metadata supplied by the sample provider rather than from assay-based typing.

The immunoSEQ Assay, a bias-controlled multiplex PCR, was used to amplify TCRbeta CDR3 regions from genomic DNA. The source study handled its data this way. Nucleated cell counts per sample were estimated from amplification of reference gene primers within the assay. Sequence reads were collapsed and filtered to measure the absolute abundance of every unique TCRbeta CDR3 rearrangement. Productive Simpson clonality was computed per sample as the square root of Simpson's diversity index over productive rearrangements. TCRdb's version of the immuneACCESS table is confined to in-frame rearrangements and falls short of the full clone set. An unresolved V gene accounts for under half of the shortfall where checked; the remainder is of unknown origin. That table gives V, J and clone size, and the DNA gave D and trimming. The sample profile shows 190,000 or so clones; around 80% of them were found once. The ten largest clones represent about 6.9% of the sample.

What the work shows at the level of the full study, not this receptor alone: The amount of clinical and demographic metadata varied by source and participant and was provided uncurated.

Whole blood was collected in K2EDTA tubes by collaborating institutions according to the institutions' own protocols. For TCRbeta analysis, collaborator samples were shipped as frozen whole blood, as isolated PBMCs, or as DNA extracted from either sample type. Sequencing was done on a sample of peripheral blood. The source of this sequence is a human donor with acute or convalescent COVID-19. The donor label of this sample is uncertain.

The DNA reads TGTGCCAGCAGTTTTTCATCACGGCAGGTCAATCAGCCCCAGCATTTT. The encoded protein is CASSFSSRQVNQPQHF. Recombination connected TRBV28 to TRBJ1-5; no D gene call is confident. V is clipped by 3 bases and J by 3 bases, and the sequence between their germline boundaries is 15 bases long. CDR1 and CDR2, looked up from the germline V gene, are MDHEN and SYDVKM. From the cysteine up to the phenylalanine, the CDR3 has a length of 16 residues. Only the CDR3 part of the read is kept: 48 bases, read in frame from the first base.